A selection of T cell receptor beta chains follows, all from one sample in a study of T cell changes during pregnancy in multiple sclerosis. The method was immunoSEQ multiplex PCR; TCRdb's version includes in-frame clones alone and lacks a portion of them. This sample has tens of thousands of clones; 92% occur once, and the top ten carry around 0.48%. This material consisted of CD4+ T cells from peripheral blood mononuclear cells, taken after pregnancy. The receptor source for this set is a female donor with multiple sclerosis, enrolled in a pregnancy study. CDR3s include the opening cysteine and the closing phenylalanine or tryptophan. Each record gives: D gene, V gene, clone size, J gene, CDR3 protein, CDR3 DNA. A D gene is named only where the DNA matches it firmly. For some rows the clone size is stated as once, few or many, or as a class when expanded; others skip it.

>TRBD1|TRBV11-3|-|TRBJ2-2
CASRLTGGIGELFF
TGTGCCAGCCGACTGACAGGGGGCATCGGGGAGCTGTTTTTT
>TRBD2|TRBV13|-|TRBJ2-5
CASSLAGLGRGRETQYF
TGTGCCAGCAGCTTAGCAGGACTAGGTCGGGGCCGAGAGACCCAGTACTTC
>TRBD1|TRBV19|-|TRBJ1-2
CASRTQEGQGGYGYTF
TGTGCCAGTAGGACACAAGAGGGCCAGGGGGGCTATGGCTACACCTTC
>-|TRBV7-7|once|TRBJ2-5
CASSPSGETQYF
TGTGCCAGCAGCCCCTCGGGAGAGACCCAGTACTTC
>TRBD1|TRBV5-4|once|TRBJ2-2
CASRERTGGNTGELFF
TGTGCCAGCAGGGAACGGACAGGAGGGAACACCGGGGAGCTGTTTTTT
>-|TRBV9|-|TRBJ2-7
CASSARERGEQYF
TGTGCCAGCAGCGCCCGGGAGAGAGGCGAGCAGTACTTC
>TRBD1|TRBV27|-|TRBJ1-2
CASSLRGTGPSYGYTF
TGTGCCAGCAGTTTGAGGGGGACAGGGCCGTCCTATGGCTACACCTTC
>TRBD2|TRBV5-1|-|TRBJ2-1
CASSLGLAGGQGEQFF
TGCGCCAGCAGCTTGGGACTAGCGGGGGGGCAGGGTGAGCAGTTCTTC
>TRBD1|TRBV7-9|-|TRBJ1-2
CASSSNGQGFSYGYTF
TGTGCCAGCAGCTCCAATGGACAGGGGTTTTCCTATGGCTACACCTTC
>TRBD1|TRBV6-1|-|TRBJ1-4
CASSNRQGNEKLFF
TGTGCCAGCAGTAACAGACAGGGTAACGAAAAACTGTTTTTT
>-|TRBV9|-|TRBJ1-1
CASSVGPGNTEAFF
TGTGCCAGCAGCGTAGGGCCGGGGAACACTGAAGCTTTCTTT
>TRBD2|TRBV11-3|once|TRBJ2-2
CASSGLAGNTGELFF
TGTGCCAGCAGCGGGCTAGCGGGGAACACCGGGGAGCTGTTTTTT
>-|TRBV11-2|-|TRBJ2-1
CASSLGGGQVSYNEQFF
TGTGCCAGCAGCTTAGGAGGGGGTCAAGTCTCCTACAATGAGCAGTTCTTC
>TRBD1|TRBV2|-|TRBJ1-2
CASSHSGTGEYGYTF
TGTGCCAGCAGTCACTCCGGGACAGGGGAATACGGCTACACCTTC
>TRBD1|TRBV14|once|TRBJ2-3
CASSPSWDWTGTRDTQYF
TGTGCCAGCAGCCCAAGCTGGGATTGGACAGGAACCAGAGATACGCAGTATTTT
>-|TRBV6-1|-|TRBJ1-2
CASSFRLFFF
TGTGCCAGCAGTTTTCGTCTTTTTTTCTTC
>TRBD2|TRBV18|once|TRBJ2-1
CASSPPGLAGDPYNEQFF
TGTGCCAGCTCACCACCCGGACTAGCGGGAGATCCCTACAATGAGCAGTTCTTC
>-|TRBV5-1|-|TRBJ2-7
CASSLTQGYEQYF
TGCGCCAGCAGCTTGACTCAGGGGTACGAGCAGTACTTC
>TRBD1|TRBV6-5|-|TRBJ2-7
CASRGFGQAYEQYF
TGTGCCAGCAGAGGGTTCGGACAGGCCTACGAGCAGTACTTC
>-|TRBV10-3|-|TRBJ2-5
CAISEGLEDQYF
TGTGCCATCAGTGAGGGACTGGAGGACCAGTACTTC
>TRBD1|TRBV6-1|-|TRBJ2-7
CASSEPLGTGLYEQYF
TGTGCCAGCAGTGAACCCCTAGGGACAGGGCTGTACGAGCAGTACTTC
>TRBD1|TRBV7-3|once|TRBJ2-3
CASSAGTGSPTDTQYF
TGTGCCAGCAGCGCCGGGACAGGGTCCCCCACAGATACGCAGTATTTT
>-|TRBV7-9|-|TRBJ2-7
CASRDNSYEQYF
TGTGCCAGCCGGGACAACTCCTACGAGCAGTACTTC
>-|TRBV7-2|-|TRBJ1-3
CASSLGGQGLSGNTIYF
TGTGCCAGCAGCTTAGGAGGCCAGGGCCTCTCTGGAAACACCATATATTTT
>TRBD1|TRBV6-5|-|TRBJ1-2
CASRGTGTNYGYTF
TGTGCCAGCAGAGGGACAGGGACTAACTATGGCTACACCTTC
>-|TRBV9|-|TRBJ2-1
CASSVARGSYNEQFF
TGTGCCAGCAGCGTAGCCAGGGGTTCCTACAATGAGCAGTTCTTC
>TRBD1|TRBV7-2|few|TRBJ1-5
CASSLLGQNQPQHF
TGTGCCAGCAGCTTATTGGGACAGAATCAGCCCCAGCATTTT
>TRBD1|TRBV27|few|TRBJ2-7
CASSTRGQSSYEQYF
TGTGCCAGCAGTACCAGGGGACAGAGCTCCTACGAGCAGTACTTC
>TRBD2|TRBV7-3|-|TRBJ2-1
CASSSGLYNEQFF
TGTGCCAGCAGCTCGGGACTATACAATGAGCAGTTCTTC
>-|TRBV7-8|-|TRBJ2-1
CASSFGYNRQFF
TGTGCCAGCAGCTTCGGTTACAACAGACAGTTCTTC
>-|TRBV5-4|-|TRBJ1-1
CASSRGPNTEAFF
TGTGCCAGCAGCCGGGGTCCGAACACTGAAGCTTTCTTT
>TRBD1|TRBV27|-|TRBJ1-2
CASSLEGPGGAPGGYTF
TGTGCCAGCAGTTTGGAGGGGCCAGGGGGCGCCCCGGGTGGCTACACCTTC
>-|TRBV19|few|TRBJ2-2
CASSILGHIGNTGELFF
TGTGCCAGTAGTATTCTTGGACATATCGGTAACACCGGGGAGCTGTTTTTT
>TRBD1|TRBV7-2|once|TRBJ2-4
CASSSTDRGAKNIQYF
TGTGCCAGCAGTTCCACCGACAGGGGTGCCAAAAACATTCAGTACTTC
>TRBD2|TRBV4-3|-|TRBJ2-1
CASSQDTPRGDLYSEQFF
TGCGCCAGCAGCCAAGATACTCCGCGGGGGGACCTTTACAGTGAGCAGTTCTTC